The clone carrying this T cell receptor beta chain was found a few times. These data originate in a study of shared T cell receptors in the human thymus. The CDR3 sequence is 13 residues long. CDR1 MNHEY and CDR2 SMNVEV come from the germline V gene (reference sequence). V lost 10 bases to trimming and J lost 4 bases, with 16 bases between them. Clones were sequenced by immunoSEQ multiplex PCR, and TCRdb holds only the in-frame ones, with some missing. In the table there are some 640,000 clones, approximately 89% of which are singletons. The same specimen was also included in a second study, on human thymus T cells. That source notes: Thymus specimens were resections from corrective heart surgery. Reports from related research described highly overlapping thymic repertoires among unrelated individuals.

The clonotype originates from a boy less than two years old with a congenital heart defect. Sequenced sample: thymocytes. The rearrangement uses TRBV27 and TRBJ1-1; weak D call: TRBD1 (5 bases). CDR3 region: CATLTRGGTEAFF. DNA of the CDR3: TGTGCCACCCTTACAAGGGGTGGCACTGAAGCTTTCTTT.